The 19 T cell receptor beta chains in this list originate from one sample, sequenced in a study of blood T cell repertoires in COVID-19. The protocol was immunoSEQ multiplex PCR, while the TCRdb copy is restricted to in-frame clones and leaves out a portion. Of 85,000 to 90,000 clones listed, approximately 78% were seen once; the top ten hold 1.2%. Source material: peripheral blood. The origin of the receptors is a woman aged 80 or over with acute or convalescent COVID-19.

The gene calls are TRBV7-2 and TRBJ2-3; D is uncertain. V was trimmed by 1 base and J by 11 bases, leaving 10 bases between them. The CDR3 contains 12 residues. Germline assignment: CDR1 SGHTA and CDR2 FQGNSA. DNA of the CDR3: TGTGCCAGCAGCTTAGGCCCGGAGAGGCAGTATTTT. Protein product: CASSLGPERQYF. Full variable domain (rest looked up from reference TRBV7-2 and TRBJ2-3): GAGVSQSPSNKVTEKGKDVELRCDPISGHTALYWYRQSLGQGLEFLIYFQGNSAPDKSGLPSDRFSAERTGGSVSTLTIQRTQQEDSAVYLCASSLGPERQYFGPGTRLTVL.

This clone has a handful of counts. The chain joins TRBV18 to TRBJ1-6, with D uncertain. Trimming stripped 3 bases from V and 10 bases from J, with 13 bases between. This CDR3 has 14 residues. Germline values: CDR1 KGHSH, CDR2 LQKENI. This chain's CDR3 is CASSPTSLGSPLHF. In nucleotides, the CDR3 is TGTGCCAGCTCACCCACATCCCTAGGATCACCCCTCCACTTT.

This rearrangement joins TRBV28 to TRBJ2-5, with D perhaps TRBD2 (5 bases). CDR3 length equals 13 residues. V was cut by 6 bases and J by 7 bases, with 15 bases left in between. The V gene's germline CDR1 is MDHEN and CDR2 SYDVKM. As DNA, the CDR3 is TGTGCCAGCAGAGGTCGAGGGTTAGGGACCCAGTACTTC. Translation gives CASRGRGLGTQYF.

The V call is TRBV19, the J call TRBJ2-5; D may be TRBD1 (6 bases). Trimming left V 4 bases short and J 2 bases short, with 8 bases between. Germline lookup yields CDR1 LNHDA and CDR2 SQIVND (reference sequence). The CDR3 consists of 13 residues. The CDR3: CASSKGVQETQYF. CDR3 DNA: TGTGCCAGTAGTAAGGGGGTTCAAGAGACCCAGTACTTC.

The V gene is TRBV7-2, the J gene TRBJ1-4; 8 nucleotides align to TRBD1. This CDR3 contains 17 residues. The germline V gene encodes CDR1 SGHTA and CDR2 FQGNSA. The V and J ends lost 2 bases and 7 bases, in that order; junction bases with no gene match: 12. The CDR3, as DNA: TGTGCCAGCAGCTTAAGGCGAGCGCAGGGGGCTGGTGAAAAACTGTTTTTT. Translation gives CASSLRRAQGAGEKLFF. Supplemented by reference TRBV7-2 and TRBJ1-4, the full variable domain reads GAGVSQSPSNKVTEKGKDVELRCDPISGHTALYWYRQSLGQGLEFLIYFQGNSAPDKSGLPSDRFSAERTGGSVSTLTIQRTQQEDSAVYLCASSLRRAQGAGEKLFFGSGTQLSVL.

The rearrangement uses TRBV12-3 or TRBV12-4 and TRBJ1-1; TRBD1 aligns across 7 bases. The J segment lost 1 base and the V segment lost 5 bases, leaving 1 base of the junction unmatched. The CDR3 runs to 13 residues. This CDR3 is CASSRQGNTEAFF. The CDR3 DNA reads as TGTGCCAGCAGTAGACAGGGGAACACTGAAGCTTTCTTT.

The chain employs TRBV19 and TRBJ1-5, with D uncertain. V was cut by 5 bases and J by 6 bases, with 11 bases left in between. The CDR3 runs to 13 residues. Germline V gene lookup returns CDR1 LNHDA and CDR2 SQIVND (reference sequence). CDR3 protein: CASSSPGFQPQHF. The CDR3 DNA reads TGTGCCAGTAGTTCGCCGGGATTTCAGCCCCAGCATTTT.

This clone was detected a few times. This sequence joins TRBV2 and TRBJ2-3; 7 nucleotides match TRBD2. V was pared by 6 bases and J by 0 bases, with 12 bases of the junction left unmatched. CDR3 length: 17 amino acids. In germline, CDR1 is SNHLY, CDR2 FYNNEI. CDR3 region: CASSPILLLASTDTQYF. The CDR3 nucleotides are TGTGCCAGCAGCCCCATTCTTCTACTAGCGAGCACAGATACGCAGTATTTT. The variable domain in full, with the rest retrieved from reference TRBV2 and TRBJ2-3, is EPEVTQTPSHQVTQMGQEVILRCVPISNHLYFYWYRQILGQKVEFLVSFYNNEISEKSEIFDDQFSVERPDGSNFTLKIRSTKLEDSAMYFCASSPILLLASTDTQYFGPGTRLTVL.

V and J are TRBV2 and TRBJ1-3; 7 bases line up with TRBD1. The CDR3 covers 13 residues. Germline V gene lookup returns CDR1 SNHLY and CDR2 FYNNEI. Unmatched junction bases numbered 1, after V lost 6 bases and J lost 2 bases. CDR3 residues: CASRQGAGNTIYF. The DNA for the CDR3 is TGTGCCAGCAGGCAGGGGGCTGGAAACACCATATATTTT. The variable domain in full, completed from reference TRBV2 and TRBJ1-3, reads EPEVTQTPSHQVTQMGQEVILRCVPISNHLYFYWYRQILGQKVEFLVSFYNNEISEKSEIFDDQFSVERPDGSNFTLKIRSTKLEDSAMYFCASRQGAGNTIYFGEGSWLTVV.

Regarding this clone: Other nucleotide sequences from this sample produce the same CDR3. The chain uses TRBV7-3 and TRBJ2-5; TRBD2 is a possible D gene (7 bases). V was pared by 1 base and J by 0 bases, with 9 bases between. Germline V gene sequence: CDR1 SGHTA, CDR2 FQGTGA. The CDR3 totals 15 residues. CDR3 residues: CASSLRGGHQETQYF. The CDR3 nucleotides are TGTGCCAGCAGCTTAAGGGGGGGCCACCAAGAGACCCAGTACTTC.

The chain's CDR3 is CASSFTGSGNQPQHF. The CDR3 DNA reads as TGTGCCAGCAGCTTTACAGGTTCAGGCAATCAGCCCCAGCATTTT. The genes are TRBV6-2 or TRBV6-3 and TRBJ1-5, with D possibly TRBD1 on 5 matching bases. Germline CDR1 and CDR2: MNHEY and SVGEGT. Trimming took 6 bases from V and 2 from J, leaving 14 bases between them. The CDR3 spans 15 residues.

The chain combines TRBV19 with TRBJ2-3; no clear D gene. V lost 3 bases, J lost 2 bases, and 18 bases lay in between. This CDR3 comprises 17 residues. From germline, CDR1 is LNHDA and CDR2 SQIVND (reference sequence). In DNA, the CDR3 is TGTGCCAGTAGTATTCTGTGGCAGATTGGTGACACAGATACGCAGTATTTT. Translation: CASSILWQIGDTDTQYF.

CDR3 DNA sequence: TGTGCCAGTAAACGGACAGGCCTCAATCAGCCCCAGCATTTT. The encoded protein is CASKRTGLNQPQHF. This rearrangement joins TRBV19 to TRBJ1-5, with 7 bases matching TRBD1. Germline V gene lookup returns CDR1 LNHDA and CDR2 SQIVND (reference sequence). V lost 7 bases and J lost 3; bases outside the gene matches: 6. The CDR3 covers 14 residues. Together with reference TRBV19 and TRBJ1-5, the CDR3 gives the full variable domain: DGGITQSPKYLFRKEGQNVTLSCEQNLNHDAMYWYRQDPGQGLRLIYYSQIVNDFQKGDIAEGYSVSREKKESFPLTVTSAQKNPTAFYLCASKRTGLNQPQHFGDGTRLSIL.

The J gene is TRBJ2-7, the V gene TRBV7-2; TRBD2 matches 8 bases. This CDR3 has 13 amino acids. Germline V gene data show CDR1 as SGHTA and CDR2 as FQGNSA. V dropped 5 bases and J dropped 4; count of bases not matched to a gene: 4. The CDR3 coding sequence is TGTGCCAGCAGCGGAAGCGGGAGTTACGAGCAGTACTTC. This encodes CASSGSGSYEQYF. The full variable domain, with the rest looked up from reference TRBV7-2 and TRBJ2-7, is GAGVSQSPSNKVTEKGKDVELRCDPISGHTALYWYRQSLGQGLEFLIYFQGNSAPDKSGLPSDRFSAERTGGSVSTLTIQRTQQEDSAVYLCASSGSGSYEQYFGPGTRLTVT.

The genes are TRBV5-1 and TRBJ1-2; 9 positions match TRBD1. CDR1 SGHRS and CDR2 YFSETQ come from the germline V gene. The CDR3 has 16 amino acids. Unmatched junction bases numbered 10, after V lost 4 bases and J lost 3 bases. CDR3 nucleotides: TGCGCCAGCAGCCCCGGGACAGGGTCTGCCGACTATGGCTACACCTTC. Translation gives CASSPGTGSADYGYTF.

This clone was picked up a small number of times. The V gene is TRBV2, the J gene TRBJ1-2, with a possible D match to TRBD1 (5 bases). Germline CDR1 is SNHLY and CDR2 is FYNNEI. Trimming shortened V by 4 bases and J by 2 bases, and 14 bases separated the two germline ends. This CDR3 has 15 residues. The CDR3 coding sequence is TGTGCCAGCAGTGTTGGGGAGGGGACCAACTATGGCTACACCTTC. Its protein product is CASSVGEGTNYGYTF.

This chain's CDR3 is CATSRELLGLGDTQYF. DNA of the CDR3: TGTGCCACCAGCAGAGAGTTGCTGGGGCTGGGGGATACGCAGTATTTT. The chain employs TRBV15 and TRBJ2-3, with TRBD1 as a possible D gene (5 bases). Trimming left V 0 bases short and J 6 bases short, with 16 bases between. The CDR3 extends over 16 amino acids. Germline CDR1 and CDR2: LNHNV and YYDKDF (reference sequence).

CDR3 bases: TGTGCCAGCAGCCACGTACAGGGGATCTCTGGAAACACCATATATTTT. Its protein is CASSHVQGISGNTIYF. This chain joins TRBV3-1 (or the pseudogene TRBV3-2) and TRBJ1-3, with 7 bases aligning to TRBD1. From germline, CDR1 is LGHDT and CDR2 YNNKEL (reference sequence). The CDR3 has 16 amino acids. V lost 3 bases and J lost 0; bases outside the gene matches: 5.

This clone occurred once. This sequence joins TRBV6-5 and TRBJ1-2; unclear D gene. The CDR3 sequence is 11 residues long. Trimming stripped 7 bases from V and 7 bases from J, with 10 bases between. The germline V gene has CDR1 MNHEY and CDR2 SVGAGI. CDR3 sequence: CASKNRGGYTF. The CDR3 DNA reads TGTGCCAGCAAGAATCGAGGTGGCTACACCTTC.